Following are 17 T cell receptor beta chains from one sample sequenced in a study of blood T cells in healthy people across ages. A sample-barcoded 5' primer and a J-beta primer mix were used in a second PCR of roughly 6 to 11 cycles. MiXCR, run by TCRdb on the 5' RACE reads, gives a single entry per CDR3 protein. The data show roughly 1.9 million distinct CDR3 sequences, about two fifths seen once. Sequences were obtained from blood. These receptors were obtained from a human donor in good health.

This clonotype was found a few times. V is TRBV29-1 and J is TRBJ2-7, with D unclear. V lost 6 bases, J lost 1 base, and 13 bases lay in between. The length of the CDR3 is 13 residues. Per germline, CDR1 SQVTM and CDR2 ANQGSEA. The CDR3 reads CSVSGWGSYEQYF. In DNA, the CDR3 is TGCAGCGTCTCCGGGTGGGGATCCTACGAGCAGTACTTC.

The V call is TRBV4-1, the J call TRBJ2-7; D not resolved. CDR1 and CDR2 (germline): MGHRA, YSYEKL. V was pared by 1 base and J by 4 bases, with 8 bases between. There are 13 residues in the CDR3. The CDR3 loop is CASSQAHGYEQYF. The CDR3 nucleotides are TGCGCCAGCAGCCAAGCCCACGGATACGAGCAGTACTTC.

This clonotype was counted at least ten times. The J gene is TRBJ2-7, the V gene TRBV29-1; a possible D gene is TRBD2 (5 bases). The CDR3 length is 13 residues. Germline CDR1 and CDR2: SQVTM and ANQGSEA. The V gene lost 5 bases and the J gene lost 7 bases, with 18 bases spanning the gap. The CDR3 DNA follows: TGCAGCGTTTCGGTAGGAGGTAACGGGGAGCAGTACTTC. Residues: CSVSVGGNGEQYF.

This rearrangement joins TRBV6-2 or TRBV6-3 to TRBJ2-1, with TRBD2 matching 7 bases. CDR1 is MNHEY and CDR2 is SVGEGT in the germline V gene. The CDR3 covers 15 residues. Trimming cost V 6 bases and J 3 bases; bases outside gene matches: 8. The CDR3 here is CASSFRAGDYNEQFF. The CDR3 DNA is TGTGCCAGCAGCTTTAGGGCGGGGGACTACAATGAGCAGTTCTTC.

The chain recombines TRBV9 with TRBJ1-5; D might be TRBD1 (5 bases). V lost 0 bases and J 0 bases, leaving 7 bases between the germline ends. The germline gives CDR1 SGDLS, CDR2 YYNGEE. CDR3 size: 15 residues. The CDR3 spells CASSVGGSSNQPQHF. CDR3 bases: TGTGCCAGCAGCGTAGGGGGCAGTAGCAATCAGCCCCAGCATTTT.

With regard to this clonotype: At one of its ends the junction is not consistent with the germline gene, which may arise from a read error. This chain connects TRBV27 to TRBJ1-5, with D unresolved. The CDR3 has 14 amino acids. The germline CDR1 and CDR2 sequences are MNHEY and SMNVEV (reference sequence). The CDR3 coding sequence is TGTGCCAGCAGTCCAATAATGGGCAATCAACCCCAGCATTTT. This sequence encodes CASSPIMGNQPQHF.

This clonotype came up a few times. The rearrangement joins TRBV11-2 to TRBJ2-7; no clear D. V lost 5 bases, J lost 2 bases, and 16 bases lay in between. The V gene's germline CDR1 is SGHAT and CDR2 FQNNGV. The length of the CDR3 is 15 residues. CDR3: CASSTMPKGTYEQYF. Written as DNA, the CDR3 is TGTGCCAGCAGCACTATGCCGAAAGGGACCTACGAGCAGTACTTC.

The sample holds a few counts of this clonotype. The chain is built from TRBV3-1 and TRBJ1-2; possible D gene TRBD1, 5 bases. Trimming pared 4 bases from V and 6 bases from J, leaving 18 bases between. There are 15 residues in the CDR3. Germline values: CDR1 LGHDT, CDR2 YNNKEL (reference sequence). The CDR3 DNA follows: TGTGCCAGCAGCCCATCTGCGAGCAGGGTCCATGGCTACACCTTC. It translates to CASSPSASRVHGYTF.

Remarks on this clonotype: It may be a read error: a sequence one base away is much more abundant. The rearrangement joins TRBV4-1 to TRBJ1-2; possibly TRBD1 for D (5 bases). CDR1 is MGHRA, CDR2 YSYEKL, per germline. The CDR3 is 16 amino acids. Trimming removed 1 base from V and 8 bases from J, with 20 bases in between. CDR3 loop: CASSQGTGADLGGYTF. CDR3 bases: TGCGCCAGCAGCCAAGGTACCGGGGCAGACTTAGGGGGCTACACCTTC.

This clonotype was counted only a few times. The chain has TRBV9 and TRBJ1-2; D remains unclear. Trimming took 4 bases from V and 1 from J, leaving 11 bases between them. Germline-derived CDR1 and CDR2 are SGDLS and YYNGEE. The CDR3 spans 14 residues. CDR3 amino acids: CASSPQTLNYGYTF. CDR3 DNA sequence: TGTGCCAGCAGCCCTCAGACTCTTAACTATGGCTACACCTTC.

The V gene is TRBV7-6, the J gene TRBJ2-2; D may be TRBD2 (6 bases). CDR1 and CDR2 (germline): SGHVS, FNYEAQ. V lost 6 bases and J 4 bases, leaving 18 bases between the germline ends. The CDR3 runs 16 residues. The CDR3 DNA reads as TGTGCCAGCAGTCCAGCCGGCGGGGCGTCCACCGGGGAGCTGTTTTTT. Its protein product is CASSPAGGASTGELFF.

This clonotype was seen only a few times. The rearrangement uses TRBV15 and TRBJ2-1, with TRBD1 matching over 10 bases. Germline V gene data show CDR1 as LNHNV and CDR2 as YYDKDF (reference sequence). The CDR3 spans 17 residues. V trimming: 5 bases; J trimming: 6 bases; junction bases outside the gene matches: 13. The CDR3 loop reads CATSLTPGTGAGNEQFF. CDR3 coding DNA: TGTGCCACCAGCTTAACCCCCGGGACAGGGGCCGGCAATGAGCAGTTCTTC.

The V and J genes are TRBV4-2 and TRBJ1-2, with a tentative D call TRBD1 (5 bases). The CDR3 extends over 15 amino acids. The V end was cut by 0 bases, the J end by 8 bases, with 16 bases between. Germline CDR1 LGHNA, CDR2 YNFKEQ. The CDR3 sequence is CASSQEGRVGGGYTF. The CDR3 nucleotides read TGTGCCAGCAGCCAAGAAGGCAGGGTTGGGGGAGGCTACACCTTC.

This clonotype was counted between two and nine times. The chain has TRBV15 and TRBJ1-2; 7 bases are shared with TRBD1. V shed 5 bases, J shed 4 bases, and the junction held 10 bases outside the gene matches. CDR1 is LNHNV and CDR2 is YYDKDF in the germline V gene (reference sequence). The CDR3 spans 15 residues. In DNA, the CDR3 is TGTGCCACCAGCCCGACAGGGTCTGAGGGCTATGGCTACACCTTC. It codes for CATSPTGSEGYGYTF.

The rearrangement uses TRBV6-2 or TRBV6-3 and TRBJ2-1; no definite D call. Looked up from germline, CDR1 is MNHEY and CDR2 is SVGEGT. The CDR3 has 18 residues. V lost 2 bases and J 8 bases, leaving 25 bases between the germline ends. CDR3 coding DNA: TGTGCCAGCAGTTACCCGAACCTGGGTTCTCCAACCGCGGATGAGCAGTTCTTC. It encodes CASSYPNLGSPTADEQFF.

The rearrangement joins TRBV5-1 to TRBJ2-3, with 10 nucleotides matching TRBD2. The CDR3 has 16 amino acids. V lost 4 bases and J lost 2; bases outside the gene matches: 7. Germline-derived CDR1 and CDR2 are SGHRS and YFSETQ. The CDR3: CASSAGLAEYTDTQYF. For the CDR3, the DNA is TGCGCCAGCAGCGCCGGACTAGCGGAGTACACAGATACGCAGTATTTT.

A few counts support this clonotype. J is TRBJ2-3 and V is TRBV10-3; possible D gene TRBD1, 6 bases. Germline CDR1 ENHRY, CDR2 SYGVKD. Between the trimmed V and J ends, which lost 4 bases and 6 bases, there was a span of 11 bases. The CDR3 covers 13 residues. The CDR3 DNA sequence: TGTGCCATCAGTGTTGGGGGCGGGGATACGCAGTATTTT. It yields the protein CAISVGGGDTQYF.